A single sample is the source of the 14 T cell receptor beta chains below, sequenced in a study of breast tumors, draining lymph nodes, adjacent tissues. Breast cancer patients provided tissue from their axillary draining lymph nodes. TCRdb fed the multiplex PCR reads into MiXCR, producing one record per CDR3 protein. Of about 180,000 distinct CDR3 sequences listed, around a third are singletons. Sequencing was carried out using axillary lymph node tissue. Every receptor here comes from a female donor with breast cancer. Some clones in this sample may be carry-over from other donors' samples.

This rearrangement joins TRBV11-1 to TRBJ2-3; 8 nucleotides line up with TRBD2. CDR1 is SGHAT and CDR2 is FQDESV in the germline V gene (reference sequence). V was pared by 11 bases and J by 0 bases, with 4 bases of the junction left unmatched. This CDR3 contains 13 residues. CDR3 region: CARLAYSTDTQYF. Here the CDR3 DNA reads TGTGCCCGACTAGCGTATAGCACAGATACGCAGTATTTT.

This clonotype was counted ten times or more. This rearrangement joins TRBV19 to TRBJ2-7; D is perhaps TRBD1 (5 bases). This CDR3 spans 14 amino acids. Per the germline V gene, CDR1 is LNHDA and CDR2 is SQIVND (reference sequence). Trimming stripped 3 bases from V and 5 bases from J, with 14 bases between. The CDR3 spells CASSIVGAENEQYF. The CDR3 region has the DNA TGTGCCAGTAGTATCGTAGGGGCTGAAAACGAGCAGTACTTC.

This clonotype came up many times. The chain has TRBV7-6 and TRBJ1-3; 8 positions match TRBD1. Germline V gives CDR1 SGHVS, CDR2 FNYEAQ. After removal of 3 bases from V and 6 bases from J, the junction contained 4 bases not matched to a gene. There are 14 residues in the CDR3. DNA of the CDR3: TGTGCCAGCAGCTTGGACAGGGTTAAAAACACCATATATTTT. Protein sequence: CASSLDRVKNTIYF.

This clonotype was seen many times. The V and J genes are TRBV4-1 and TRBJ2-6; D is possibly TRBD1 (5 bases). Germline V gene lookup returns CDR1 MGHRA and CDR2 YSYEKL. The CDR3 has 16 residues. V was pared by 5 bases and J by 0 bases, with 11 bases between. This chain's CDR3 is CASSWTRTSGANVLTF. CDR3 DNA: TGCGCCAGCAGCTGGACACGTACCTCTGGGGCCAACGTCCTGACTTTC.

In regard to this clonotype: No conserved phenylalanine or tryptophan is present at the end of the CDR3, so a read error is the likely explanation. The DNA is omitted, as the CDR3 cannot be located on it reliably, and the CDR3 follows TCRdb's listing. This chain uses TRBV7-2 with TRBJ2-2; the table names TRBD1, a call not compared with the DNA. Looked up from germline, CDR1 is SGHTA and CDR2 is FQGNSA. The CDR3 numbers 15 amino acids, ends counted. The CDR3 sequence is CASISTGTVHRGAVV.

At least ten counts were recorded for this clonotype. V usage is TRBV4-2 and J usage is TRBJ2-7, with D maybe TRBD2 (5 bases). Germline CDR1 LGHNA, CDR2 YNFKEQ. Trimming shortened V by 5 bases and J by 3 bases, and 11 bases separated the two germline ends. CDR3 length equals 13 residues. The CDR3 DNA sequence: TGTGCCAGCAGCGGTCCCGGGGACTACGAGCAGTACTTC. Amino acids: CASSGPGDYEQYF.

This clonotype is a singleton in its sample. V gene TRBV30 combines with J gene TRBJ1-2; D is possibly TRBD1 (5 bases). V gave up 3 bases and J gave up 3 bases, with 11 bases separating them. Germline CDR1 GTSNPN, CDR2 SVGIG (reference sequence). CDR3 length equals 13 residues. The CDR3 DNA reads as TGTGCCTGGAGCTCTAGGGGCGACTATGGCTACACCTTC. Protein product: CAWSSRGDYGYTF.

There are many counts of this clonotype. CDR3: CSARERTESSNQPQHF. The CDR3 region has the DNA TGCAGTGCTAGAGAAAGGACAGAGAGTAGCAATCAGCCCCAGCATTTT. The gene calls are TRBV20-1 and TRBJ1-5; the D gene is possibly TRBD1 (6 bases). Trimming took off 0 bases at V and 0 bases at J, with 12 bases between the two ends. The CDR3 runs to 16 residues. The germline gives CDR1 DFQATT, CDR2 SNEGSKA (reference sequence).

This clonotype was seen at least ten times. This chain connects TRBV7-9 to TRBJ2-7, with a weak D call TRBD2 (5 bases). CDR3 length equals 16 residues. The V end lost 5 bases, the J end lost 5 bases, and 22 bases lay between the germline ends. CDR1 is SEHNR and CDR2 is FQNEAQ in the germline V gene (reference sequence). In DNA form, the CDR3 reads TGTGCCAGCAGCAGCCCCGGGATTGAAGGTCCCCACGAGCAGTACTTC. Protein: CASSSPGIEGPHEQYF.

The rearrangement links TRBV19 to TRBJ2-1; 8 bases match TRBD2. J gave up 10 bases and V 5 bases, and 16 bases lay outside the gene matches. The CDR3 sequence is 16 residues long. CDR1 and CDR2 from the germline V gene are LNHDA and SQIVND (reference sequence). The CDR3: CASSSPLGTRSGEQFF. Here the CDR3 DNA reads TGTGCCAGTAGTTCACCTCTCGGGACTAGAAGCGGCGAGCAGTTCTTC.

Of note for this clonotype: The missing conserved phenylalanine or tryptophan at the end of this CDR3 makes a read error likely. The chain has TRBV10-3 and TRBJ1-2, with D maybe TRBD1 (5 bases). The CDR3 contains 14 residues. From germline, CDR1 is ENHRY and CDR2 SYGVKD. The CDR3 DNA reads as TGTGCCATCGGTGAGGAACAGGCTTTCTATGGCTACACCCTC. Amino acid sequence: CAIGEEQAFYGYTL.

In this sample, this clonotype turned up many times. The gene calls are TRBV19 and TRBJ2-1, with D perhaps TRBD1 (5 bases). The CDR3 has 16 amino acids. V was clipped by 3 bases and J by 3 bases, with 15 bases between them. Germline values: CDR1 LNHDA, CDR2 SQIVND (reference sequence). DNA for the CDR3: TGTGCCAGTAGTATTAAGGGCAGGGCGAGCTACAATGAGCAGTTCTTC. This gives the protein CASSIKGRASYNEQFF.

This clonotype was seen once. Being one base from a much bigger clone, this may be a read error. The gene calls are TRBV19 and TRBJ1-2, with D uncertain. The CDR3 sequence is 14 residues long. Per germline, CDR1 LNHDA and CDR2 SQIVND (reference sequence). The CDR3 protein is CASSRAWNNYGYNF. CDR3 DNA: TGTGCCAGTAGTAGGGCGTGGAATAACTATGGCTACAACTTC.

Comments on this clonotype: One junction end disagrees with the germline gene, perhaps due to a read error. The chain has TRBV12-3 or TRBV12-4 and TRBJ2-3, with D tentatively TRBD2 (5 bases). The CDR3 sequence is 13 residues long. Written as DNA, the CDR3 is TGTGCCAGCAGTTCGGCTAGCAGAGATACGCAGTATTTT. This translates into CASSSASRDTQYF.